The 3 T cell receptor beta chains in this list originate from one sample, sequenced in a study of shared clonotypes between healthy human individuals. Profiled with immunoSEQ multiplex PCR; TCRdb holds only in-frame clones, not every one. The sample lists about 1 million clones; roughly 70% were seen once. Material: memory CD4+ T cells sorted from blood. Described subset: CD45RA-negative fraction. These receptors were taken from a man between 18 and 35 years old in good health.

The V and J genes are TRBV10-3 and TRBJ1-2, with no clear D. V dropped 2 bases and J dropped 2 bases, with 6 bases sitting between them. The germline CDR1 and CDR2 sequences are ENHRY and SYGVKD. CDR3 length equals 13 residues. CDR3 sequence: CAISERKNYGYTF. DNA for the CDR3: TGTGCCATCAGTGAGAGGAAGAACTATGGCTACACCTTC.

The V call is TRBV19, the J call TRBJ2-7; 8 bases map to TRBD1. This CDR3 spans 15 amino acids. Germline CDR1 reads LNHDA; CDR2 reads SQIVND (reference sequence). The trim removed 3 bases at V and 1 base at J, leaving 5 bases unmatched. The DNA for the CDR3 is TGTGCCAGTAGTATTGGGACAGGTTGGTCCTACGAGCAGTACTTC. Translated, it gives CASSIGTGWSYEQYF.

As to this clone: A read error likely explains this, since a far larger clone differs by one base. The chain uses TRBV11-3 and TRBJ2-1; no reliable D call. In germline, CDR1 is SGHNT, CDR2 YENEEA. This CDR3 spans 11 amino acids. The V and J ends lost 5 bases and 7 bases respectively, with 6 bases between them. DNA for the CDR3: TGTGCCAGCAGCCTAAAGAATGAGCAGTTCTTC. Protein sequence: CASSLKNEQFF.